The present TCR beta chain was sequenced within a study of blood T cells in healthy people across ages. Looking at the study overall: Capturing about one barcoded beta molecule per two T cells was achieved by template switching.

This CDR3 has 15 residues. The J segment lost 1 base and the V segment lost 1 base, leaving 4 bases of the junction unmatched. Germline V gene data show CDR1 as SQVTM and CDR2 as ANQGSEA. It was with a sample-barcoded 5' primer and a J-beta primer mix that a second PCR of roughly 7 to 12 cycles was run. Each single sample gave us at least 2.5 million CDR3-containing paired-end reads. Each CDR3 protein is one row after TCRdb ran MiXCR on the 5' RACE reads. The data show 600,000 to 900,000 distinct CDR3 sequences, roughly 25% seen once. The data were also submitted as part of a second study, on T cells of mothers and their children. Per that study: Each child gave about 3 million TCR beta CDR3 reads (each mother, over 10 million). Mother-child pairs who were related displayed a slightly higher overlap than unrelated pairs, a difference that was non-significant.

This TCR derives from a boy younger than 18 in good health. This chain joins TRBV29-1 and TRBJ2-7, with TRBD1 identical over 10 bases. The specimen sequenced was blood. In nucleotides, the CDR3 is TGCAGCGTTGAAGTAGGGGGACAGGGGTCCTACGAGCAGTACTTC. Translation: CSVEVGGQGSYEQYF.